The rows below give T cell receptor beta chains drawn from one sample of a study of molecular identifiers for immune sequencing clone quantification. TCRdb ran MiXCR on the PCR reads and lists one entry per CDR3 protein. The sample lists 490,000 or so distinct CDR3 sequences; about a fifth were seen once. Input material: naive CD8+ T cells from blood, with Jurkat cell RNA spiked in. The receptors stem from a human donor in good health. Some libraries in this study had Jurkat cell RNA spiked in. CDR3s include the opening cysteine and the closing phenylalanine or tryptophan. D genes are given only for firm matches. The listing skips clone size in some rows; elsewhere it reads once, few, many or a size class.

D | J | size | V | DNA | CDR3
- | TRBJ2-2 | once | TRBV25-1 | TGTGCCAGCAGCGAGGGAGCCTGGAACACCGGGGAGCTGTTTTTT | CASSEGAWNTGELFF
- | TRBJ2-3 | many | TRBV20-1 | TGCAGTGCTACTGACAGCTACACAGATACGCAGTATTTT | CSATDSYTDTQYF
- | TRBJ2-1 | - | TRBV5-3 | TGTGCCAGCAGCGGAGGATGGGGGGATGACAATGAGCAGTTCTTC | CASSGGWGDDNEQFF
- | TRBJ2-2 | few | TRBV3-1 | TGTGCCAGCAGCCACAGGGAGGTGAGGACCGGGGAGCTGTTTTTT | CASSHREVRTGELFF
TRBD1 | TRBJ2-2 | - | TRBV28 | TGTGCCAGCACGGACAGGAGTTCTAACACCGGGGAGCTGTTTTTT | CASTDRSSNTGELFF
- | TRBJ2-7 | many | TRBV4-3 | TGCGCCAGCAGCCAAGAAGGGGACCGAAACCGGGAGCAGTACTTC | CASSQEGDRNREQYF
- | TRBJ1-5 | many | TRBV30 | TGTGCCTGGAGTCCGGACAGTGGTAATCAGCCCCAGCATTTT | CAWSPDSGNQPQHF
- | TRBJ2-7 | many | TRBV5-6 | TGTGCCAGCAGCTGGGACAACCAGTACGAGCAGTACTTC | CASSWDNQYEQYF
- | TRBJ1-3 | few | TRBV20-1 | TGCAGTGCTAGTTACCGGGCTGGAAACACCATATATTTT | CSASYRAGNTIYF
- | TRBJ2-3 | many | TRBV20-1 | TGCAGTGCTAGGCCTCAAGAGTCACCCAACTTAGATACGCAGTATTTT | CSARPQESPNLDTQYF
TRBD1 | TRBJ1-5 | few | TRBV6-2/TRBV6-3 | TGTGCCAGCAACATGGGACAGAAGGAGGCTGGGTGGAATCAGCCCCAGCATTTT | CASNMGQKEAGWNQPQHF